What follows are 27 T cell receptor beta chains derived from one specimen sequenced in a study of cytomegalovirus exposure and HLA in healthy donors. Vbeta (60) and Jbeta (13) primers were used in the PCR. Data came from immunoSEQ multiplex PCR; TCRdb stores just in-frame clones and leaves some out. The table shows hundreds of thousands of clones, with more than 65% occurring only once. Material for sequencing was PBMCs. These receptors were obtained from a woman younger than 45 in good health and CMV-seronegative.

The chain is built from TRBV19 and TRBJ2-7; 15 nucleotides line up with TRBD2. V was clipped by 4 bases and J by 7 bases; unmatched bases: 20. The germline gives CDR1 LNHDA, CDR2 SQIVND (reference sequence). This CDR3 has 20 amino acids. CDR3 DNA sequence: TGTGCCAGTAGTAACTCCCTCGGGACTAGCGGGAGGACCCGGAGGGGAGAGCAGTACTTC. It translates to CASSNSLGTSGRTRRGEQYF.

DNA of the CDR3: TGTGCCAGCAGCTCGTGGAGGGGTGGGGCGCAGTATTTT. It translates to CASSSWRGGAQYF. V usage is TRBV11-3 and J usage is TRBJ2-3, with D perhaps TRBD2 (6 bases). V gave up 4 bases and J gave up 10 bases, with 15 bases separating them. This CDR3 spans 13 amino acids. Germline lookup yields CDR1 SGHNT and CDR2 YENEEA.

In DNA form, the CDR3 reads TGTGCCAGTAGTTCCTACGGGACAGATAGCAATCAGCCCCAGCATTTT. Translation: CASSSYGTDSNQPQHF. This rearrangement joins TRBV19 to TRBJ1-5, with 7 positions matching TRBD1. Germline V lookup: CDR1 LNHDA, CDR2 SQIVND (reference sequence). This CDR3 is 16 amino acids long. V shed 5 bases and J 0 bases; nucleotides not matched to a gene: 7.

CDR3 protein: CASSPVGRELGGANVLTF. DNA for the CDR3: TGTGCCAGCAGCCCCGTTGGACGGGAGTTAGGAGGGGCCAACGTCCTGACTTTC. The chain carries TRBV5-4 and TRBJ2-6; tentative D call: TRBD2 (6 bases). Trimming removed 4 bases from V and 4 bases from J, with 21 bases in between. CDR3 length: 18 residues. CDR1 and CDR2 from the germline V gene are SGHNT and YYREEE (reference sequence).

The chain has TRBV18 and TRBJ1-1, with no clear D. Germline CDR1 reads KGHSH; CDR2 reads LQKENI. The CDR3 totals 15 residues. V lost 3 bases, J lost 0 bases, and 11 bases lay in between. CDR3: CASSPMAGVNTEAFF. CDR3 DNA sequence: TGTGCCAGCTCACCTATGGCCGGGGTGAACACTGAAGCTTTCTTT.

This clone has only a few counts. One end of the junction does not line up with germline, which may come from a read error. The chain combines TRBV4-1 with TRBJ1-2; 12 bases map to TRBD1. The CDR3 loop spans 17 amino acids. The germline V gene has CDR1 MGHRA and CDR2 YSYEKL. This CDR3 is CASSQAFGTGGASGSTF. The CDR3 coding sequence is TGCGCCAGCAGCCAAGCTTTCGGGACAGGGGGCGCGTCTGGCTCCACCTTC.

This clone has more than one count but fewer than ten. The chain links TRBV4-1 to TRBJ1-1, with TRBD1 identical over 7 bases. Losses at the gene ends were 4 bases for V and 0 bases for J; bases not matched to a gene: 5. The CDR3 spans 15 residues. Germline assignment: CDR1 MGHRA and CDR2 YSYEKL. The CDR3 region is CASSPRQGLNTEAFF. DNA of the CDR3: TGCGCCAGCAGCCCTAGACAGGGATTGAACACTGAAGCTTTCTTT.

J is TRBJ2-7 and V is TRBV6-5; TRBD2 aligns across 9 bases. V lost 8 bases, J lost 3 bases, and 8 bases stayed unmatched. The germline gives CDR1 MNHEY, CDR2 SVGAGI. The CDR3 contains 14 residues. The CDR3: CASSPGTSNYEQYF. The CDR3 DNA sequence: TGTGCCAGCTCTCCCGGGACTAGCAACTACGAGCAGTACTTC.

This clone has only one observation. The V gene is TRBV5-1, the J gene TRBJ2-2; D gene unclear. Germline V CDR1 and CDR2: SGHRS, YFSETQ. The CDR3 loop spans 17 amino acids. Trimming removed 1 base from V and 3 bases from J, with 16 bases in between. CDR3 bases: TGCGCCAGCAGCTTGAGAACGGCACCGGCGGACACCGGGGAGCTGTTTTTT. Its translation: CASSLRTAPADTGELFF. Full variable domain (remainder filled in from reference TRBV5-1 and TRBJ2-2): KAGVTQTPRYLIKTRGQQVTLSCSPISGHRSVSWYQQTPGQGLQFLFEYFSETQRNKGNFPGRFSGRQFSNSRSEMNVSTLELGDSALYLCASSLRTAPADTGELFFGEGSRLTVL.

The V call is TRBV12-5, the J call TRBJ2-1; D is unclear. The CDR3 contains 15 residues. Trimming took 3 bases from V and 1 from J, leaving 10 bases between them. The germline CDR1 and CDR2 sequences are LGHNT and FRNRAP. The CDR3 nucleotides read TGTGCTAGTGGTTTTACTACGAAATCCTACAATGAGCAGTTCTTC. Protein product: CASGFTTKSYNEQFF.

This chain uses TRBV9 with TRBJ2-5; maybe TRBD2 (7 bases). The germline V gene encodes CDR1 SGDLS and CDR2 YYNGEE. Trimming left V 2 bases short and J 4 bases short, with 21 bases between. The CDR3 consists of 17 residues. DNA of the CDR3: TGTGCCAGCAGCGTGGGGGGGGCCGCCGTTAATGGAGAGACCCAGTACTTC. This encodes CASSVGGAAVNGETQYF.

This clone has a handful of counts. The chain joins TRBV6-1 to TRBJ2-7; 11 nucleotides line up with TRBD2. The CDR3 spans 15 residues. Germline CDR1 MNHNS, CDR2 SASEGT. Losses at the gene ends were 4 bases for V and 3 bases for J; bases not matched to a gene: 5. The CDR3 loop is CASSAVAGGVYEQYF. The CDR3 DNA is TGTGCCAGCAGTGCAGTAGCGGGAGGGGTCTACGAGCAGTACTTC.

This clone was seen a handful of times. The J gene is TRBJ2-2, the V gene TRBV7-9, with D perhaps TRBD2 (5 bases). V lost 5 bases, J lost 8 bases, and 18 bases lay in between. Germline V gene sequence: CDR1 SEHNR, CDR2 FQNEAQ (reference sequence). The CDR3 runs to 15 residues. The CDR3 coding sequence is TGTGCCAGCAGCACTAGAGCGGCTAGCTCGGGGGAGCTGTTTTTT. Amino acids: CASSTRAASSGELFF.

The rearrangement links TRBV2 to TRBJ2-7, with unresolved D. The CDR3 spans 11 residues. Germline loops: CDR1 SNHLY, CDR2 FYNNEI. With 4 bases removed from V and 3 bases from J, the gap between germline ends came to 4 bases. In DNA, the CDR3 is TGTGCCAGCAGTGTACTCTACGAGCAGTACTTC. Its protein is CASSVLYEQYF.

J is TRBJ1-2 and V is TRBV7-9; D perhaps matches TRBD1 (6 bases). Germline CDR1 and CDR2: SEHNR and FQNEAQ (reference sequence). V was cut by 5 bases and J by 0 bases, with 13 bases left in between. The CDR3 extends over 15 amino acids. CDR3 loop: CASSPWTDPNYGYTF. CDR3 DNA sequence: TGTGCCAGCAGCCCGTGGACAGATCCTAACTATGGCTACACCTTC.

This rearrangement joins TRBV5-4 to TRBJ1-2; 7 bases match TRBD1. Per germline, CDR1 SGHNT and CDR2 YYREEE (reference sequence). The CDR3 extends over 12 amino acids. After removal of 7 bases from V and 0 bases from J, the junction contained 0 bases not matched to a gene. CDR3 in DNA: TGTGCCAGCGGGACAGCTAACTATGGCTACACCTTC. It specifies CASGTANYGYTF.

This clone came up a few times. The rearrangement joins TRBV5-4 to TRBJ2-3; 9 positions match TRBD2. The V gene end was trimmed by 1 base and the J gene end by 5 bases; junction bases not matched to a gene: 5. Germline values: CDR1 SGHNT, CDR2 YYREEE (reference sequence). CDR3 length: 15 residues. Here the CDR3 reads CASSLQTSGLDTQYF. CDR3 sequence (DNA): TGTGCCAGCAGCTTGCAGACTAGCGGTTTAGATACGCAGTATTTT.

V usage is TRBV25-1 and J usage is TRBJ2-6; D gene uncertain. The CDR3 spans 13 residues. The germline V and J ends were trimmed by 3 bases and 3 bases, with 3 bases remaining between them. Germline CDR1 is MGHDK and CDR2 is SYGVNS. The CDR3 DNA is TGTGCCAGCAGTGACCGTGGGGCCAACGTCCTGACTTTC. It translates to CASSDRGANVLTF.

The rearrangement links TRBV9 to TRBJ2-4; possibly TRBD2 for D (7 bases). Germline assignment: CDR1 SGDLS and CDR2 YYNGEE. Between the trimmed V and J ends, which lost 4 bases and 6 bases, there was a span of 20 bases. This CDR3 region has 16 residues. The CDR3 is CASSRGAVGGLNIQYF. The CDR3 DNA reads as TGTGCCAGCAGCCGGGGGGCCGTGGGTGGTTTAAACATTCAGTACTTC.

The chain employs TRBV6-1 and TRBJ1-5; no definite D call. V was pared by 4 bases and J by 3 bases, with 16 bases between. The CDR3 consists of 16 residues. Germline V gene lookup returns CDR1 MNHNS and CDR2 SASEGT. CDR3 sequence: CASSAEGVWNNQPQHF. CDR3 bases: TGTGCCAGCAGTGCAGAGGGAGTATGGAACAATCAGCCCCAGCATTTT.

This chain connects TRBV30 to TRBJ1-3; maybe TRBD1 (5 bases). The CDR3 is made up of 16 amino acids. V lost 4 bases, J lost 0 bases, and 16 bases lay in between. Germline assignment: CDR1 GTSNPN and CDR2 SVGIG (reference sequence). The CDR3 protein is CAWNSDRVSSGNTIYF. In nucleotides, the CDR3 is TGTGCCTGGAACTCCGACAGAGTCTCCTCTGGAAACACCATATATTTT.

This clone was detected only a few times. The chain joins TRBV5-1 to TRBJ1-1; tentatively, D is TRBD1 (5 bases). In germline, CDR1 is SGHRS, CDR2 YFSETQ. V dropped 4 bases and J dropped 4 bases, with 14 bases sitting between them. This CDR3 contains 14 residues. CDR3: CASSETSGGTEAFF. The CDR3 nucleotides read TGCGCCAGCAGCGAAACCTCCGGGGGCACTGAAGCTTTCTTT.

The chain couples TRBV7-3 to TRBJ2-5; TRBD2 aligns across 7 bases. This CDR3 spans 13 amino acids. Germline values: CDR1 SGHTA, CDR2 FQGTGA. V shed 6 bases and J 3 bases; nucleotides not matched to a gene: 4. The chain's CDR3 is CASRFAGEETQYF. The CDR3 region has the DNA TGTGCCAGCAGGTTCGCGGGGGAAGAGACCCAGTACTTC.

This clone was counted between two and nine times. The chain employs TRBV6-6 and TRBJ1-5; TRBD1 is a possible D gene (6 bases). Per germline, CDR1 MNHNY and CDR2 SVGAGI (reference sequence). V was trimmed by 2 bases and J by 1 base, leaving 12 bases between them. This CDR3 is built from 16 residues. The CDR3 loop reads CASSYATQGSNQPQHF. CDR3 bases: TGTGCCAGCAGTTACGCGACTCAGGGGAGCAATCAGCCCCAGCATTTT.

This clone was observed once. The CDR3 protein is CASRDTDRGHGYTF. DNA for the CDR3: TGTGCCAGCAGAGATACCGACAGGGGCCATGGCTACACCTTC. The V and J genes are TRBV6-6 and TRBJ1-2; 8 bases agree with TRBD1. The CDR3 is 14 residues long. Unmatched junction bases numbered 9, after V lost 6 bases and J lost 6 bases. Germline CDR1 MNHNY, CDR2 SVGAGI (reference sequence).

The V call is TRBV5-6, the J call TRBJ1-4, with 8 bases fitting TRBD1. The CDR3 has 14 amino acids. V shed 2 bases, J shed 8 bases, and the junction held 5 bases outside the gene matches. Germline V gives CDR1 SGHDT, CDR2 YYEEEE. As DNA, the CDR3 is TGTGCCAGCAGCTTTAGGACAGGGAGGGAAAAACTGTTTTTT. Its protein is CASSFRTGREKLFF.

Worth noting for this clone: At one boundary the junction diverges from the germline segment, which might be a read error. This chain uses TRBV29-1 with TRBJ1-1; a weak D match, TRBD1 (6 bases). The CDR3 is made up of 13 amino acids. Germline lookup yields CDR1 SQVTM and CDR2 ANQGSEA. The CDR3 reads CSVGRDTNTEACF. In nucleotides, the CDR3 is TGCAGCGTCGGCCGGGACACTAACACTGAAGCTTGCTTT.